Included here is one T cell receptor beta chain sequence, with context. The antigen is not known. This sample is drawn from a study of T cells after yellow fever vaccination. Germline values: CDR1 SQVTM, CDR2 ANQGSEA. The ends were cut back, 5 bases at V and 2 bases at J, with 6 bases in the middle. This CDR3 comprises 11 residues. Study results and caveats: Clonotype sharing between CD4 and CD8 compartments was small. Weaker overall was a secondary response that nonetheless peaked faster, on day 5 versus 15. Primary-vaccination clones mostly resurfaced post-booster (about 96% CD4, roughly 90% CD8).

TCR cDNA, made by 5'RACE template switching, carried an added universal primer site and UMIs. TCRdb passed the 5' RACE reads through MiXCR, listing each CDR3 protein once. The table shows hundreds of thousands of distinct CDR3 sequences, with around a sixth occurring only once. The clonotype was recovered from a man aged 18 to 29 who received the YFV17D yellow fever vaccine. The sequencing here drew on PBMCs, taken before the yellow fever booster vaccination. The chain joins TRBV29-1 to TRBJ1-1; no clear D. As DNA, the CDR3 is TGCAGCGTTTCCGGTAACACTGAAGCTTTCTTT. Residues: CSVSGNTEAFF.